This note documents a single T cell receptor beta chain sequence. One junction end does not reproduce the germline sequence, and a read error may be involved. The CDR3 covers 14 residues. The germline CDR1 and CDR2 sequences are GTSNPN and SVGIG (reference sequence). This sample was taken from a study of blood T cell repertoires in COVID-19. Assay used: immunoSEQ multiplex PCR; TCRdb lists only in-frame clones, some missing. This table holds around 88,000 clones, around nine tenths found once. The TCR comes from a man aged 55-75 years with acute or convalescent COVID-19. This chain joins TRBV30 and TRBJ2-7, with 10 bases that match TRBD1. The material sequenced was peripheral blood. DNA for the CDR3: TGTGCCTGGAGTTCGACAGGGGGCTCCTTCGAGCAGTACTTC. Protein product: CAWSSTGGSFEQYF. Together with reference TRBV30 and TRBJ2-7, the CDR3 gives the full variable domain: SQTIHQWPATLVQPVGSPLSLECTVEGTSNPNLYWYRQAAGRGLQLLFYSVGIGQISSEVPQNLSASRPQDRQFILSSKKLLLSDSGFYLCAWSSTGGSFEQYFGPGTRLTVT.